The subject of this entry is one TCR beta chain. Its antigen specificity is not known. Within one base of it there is no much larger clone, and no base qualities were kept. The sample belongs to a study of post-analysis software for immune sequencing data (dated by TCRdb to between 2014 and 2016). About the full investigation: Recorded disease courses included relapsing-remitting, secondary progressive and progressive-relapsing multiple sclerosis, with some patients lacking subtype annotation. Patient repertoires were compared against 11 previously published healthy control repertoires from donors aged roughly 6 to 28 years. A subset of samples was prepared in parallel using single-end sample barcoding, then pooled and co-amplified after Illumina adapter ligation. The paper's findings and limits, for the study overall: Multiple sclerosis patients had significantly lower normalized Chao1 diversity than controls, a result that suggests substantial peripheral T-cell clonal expansion. Significantly higher frequencies in patients than in controls were found for five TRBV segments, including TRBV5-6, TRBV5-1 and TRBV20-1. Strong co-clustering of samples prepared in the same batch was shown by direct clustering with F measure, prompting a batch-effect correction. The multiple sclerosis patient group was slightly younger than the control group.

The CDR3 has 13 amino acids, counting the end cysteine and phenylalanine. Left in the record is the CDR3 DNA by itself, 39 bases read in frame from the first base. Looking up the germline V gene yields CDR1 SQVTM and CDR2 ANQGSEA. V and J are trimmed by 6 bases and 8 bases, and the gene matches miss 4 bases of the junction. Libraries came from PCR. The sequencer listed for this sample is Illumina HiSeq 2500. To reduce PCR and sequencing biases, unique molecular identifiers were built into the TCR beta cDNA libraries. Per 1 to 10 million input T cells, some 500,000 cDNA molecules were obtained, such that each molecule approximated one T cell. Patient libraries were prepared and sequenced with the same protocol used for the earlier healthy control dataset. Within a given batch, samples were prepared together, multiplexed and sequenced on the same HiSeq lane. From the authors' description of their analysis: Raw barcoded reads were processed with MIGEC, and single-read molecular identifier groups were discarded before consensus assembly and CDR3 extraction. Clonotype tables were post-analysed with VDJtools, and diversity was normalized by down-sampling all datasets to the smallest sample size. Repertoire overlap clustering matched CDR3 amino acid but not nucleotide sequences to correct batch-related cross-sample contamination. Using fastp at Q25 and MiXCR, TCRdb reprocessed the public reads and kept productive beta chains. Rows are unified per CDR3 protein, each entry keeping the most common DNA and genes. TCRdb's processing, not the authors' own work, is the source of the V and J calls. This sample comprises almost 700,000 distinct CDR3 sequences, 55% to 70% of them detected only once. The ten largest clones take up 11% of the sample.

To demonstrate the VDJtools post-analysis software, TCR beta repertoires were profiled from the peripheral blood of more than ten young patients with multiple sclerosis. The multiple sclerosis patients were children and adolescents ranging in age from 6 to 15 years. Source material: blood. The chain was built from TRBV29-1 and TRBJ2-1, with 13 bases matching TRBD2. This receptor was obtained from a girl aged 2-10 years with multiple sclerosis. The CDR3 protein sequence reads: CSVGLAGEYEQFF. The sequence in DNA is TGCAGCGTCGGACTAGCGGGAGAATATGAGCAGTTCTTC.